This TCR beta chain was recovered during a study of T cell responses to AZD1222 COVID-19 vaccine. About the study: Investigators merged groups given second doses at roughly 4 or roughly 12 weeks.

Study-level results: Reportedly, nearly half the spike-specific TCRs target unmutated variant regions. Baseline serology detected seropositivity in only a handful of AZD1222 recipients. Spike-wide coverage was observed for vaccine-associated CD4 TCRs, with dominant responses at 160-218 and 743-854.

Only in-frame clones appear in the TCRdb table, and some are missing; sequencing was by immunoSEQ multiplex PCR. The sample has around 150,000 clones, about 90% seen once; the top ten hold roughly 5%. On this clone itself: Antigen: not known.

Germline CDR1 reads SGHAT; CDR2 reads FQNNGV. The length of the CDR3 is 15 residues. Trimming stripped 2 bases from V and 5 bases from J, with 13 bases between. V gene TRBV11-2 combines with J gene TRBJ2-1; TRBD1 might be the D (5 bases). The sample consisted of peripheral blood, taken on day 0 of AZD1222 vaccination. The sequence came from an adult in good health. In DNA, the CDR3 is TGTGCCAGCAGCTTACTCAGCCAGGGAAACAATGAGCAGTTCTTC. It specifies CASSLLSQGNNEQFF.